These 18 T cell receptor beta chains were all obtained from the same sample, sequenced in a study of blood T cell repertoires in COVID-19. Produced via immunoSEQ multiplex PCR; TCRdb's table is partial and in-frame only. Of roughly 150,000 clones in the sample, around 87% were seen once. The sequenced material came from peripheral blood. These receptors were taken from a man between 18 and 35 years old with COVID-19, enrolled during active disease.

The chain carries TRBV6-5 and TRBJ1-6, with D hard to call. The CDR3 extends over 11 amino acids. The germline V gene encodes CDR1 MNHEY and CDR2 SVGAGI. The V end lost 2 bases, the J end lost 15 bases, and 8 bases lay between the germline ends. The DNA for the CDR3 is TGTGCCAGCAGTTACCTCCTCGTCCTCCACTTT. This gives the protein CASSYLLVLHF.

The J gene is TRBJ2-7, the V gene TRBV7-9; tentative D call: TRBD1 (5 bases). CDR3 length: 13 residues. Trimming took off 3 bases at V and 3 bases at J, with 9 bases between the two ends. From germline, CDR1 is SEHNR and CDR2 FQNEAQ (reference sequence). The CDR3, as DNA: TGTGCCAGCAGCTTTGGGGCTAGCTACGAGCAGTACTTC. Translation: CASSFGASYEQYF.

The CDR3: CATSDWTGRAGYTF. The CDR3 coding sequence is TGTGCCACCAGTGATTGGACAGGGAGAGCTGGCTACACCTTC. This chain links TRBV24-1 with TRBJ1-2, with 8 bases lining up with TRBD1. The CDR3 is made up of 14 amino acids. Germline trimming cut 2 bases from V and 7 bases from J; bases unmatched to any gene: 5. Germline V CDR1 and CDR2: KGHDR, SFDVKD.

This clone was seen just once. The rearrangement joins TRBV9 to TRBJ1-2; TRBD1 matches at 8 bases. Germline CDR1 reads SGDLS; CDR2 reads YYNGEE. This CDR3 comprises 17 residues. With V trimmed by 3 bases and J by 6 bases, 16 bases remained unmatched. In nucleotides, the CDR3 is TGTGCCAGCAGCGCGACATCCTCCGGGACAGGTATTCATGGCTACACCTTC. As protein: CASSATSSGTGIHGYTF.

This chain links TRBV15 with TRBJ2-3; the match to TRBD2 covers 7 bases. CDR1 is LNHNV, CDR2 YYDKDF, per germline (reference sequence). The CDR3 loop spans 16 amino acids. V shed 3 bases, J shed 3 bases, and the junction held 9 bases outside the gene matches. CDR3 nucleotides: TGTGCCACCAGCAGCTATGGGAGGGGTCCGACAGATACGCAGTATTTT. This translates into CATSSYGRGPTDTQYF.

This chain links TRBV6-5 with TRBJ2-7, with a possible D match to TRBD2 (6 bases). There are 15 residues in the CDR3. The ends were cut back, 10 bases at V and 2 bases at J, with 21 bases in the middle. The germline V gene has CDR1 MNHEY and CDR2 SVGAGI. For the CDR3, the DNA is TGTGCCACCTCGACCCTCGGGACTTCAACCTACGAGCAGTACTTC. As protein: CATSTLGTSTYEQYF.

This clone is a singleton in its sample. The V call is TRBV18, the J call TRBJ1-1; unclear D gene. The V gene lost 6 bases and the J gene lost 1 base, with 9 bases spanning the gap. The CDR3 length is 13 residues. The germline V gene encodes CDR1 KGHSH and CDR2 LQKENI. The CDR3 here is CASSPVRNTEAFF. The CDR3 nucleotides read TGTGCCAGCTCCCCCGTGAGGAACACTGAAGCTTTCTTT.

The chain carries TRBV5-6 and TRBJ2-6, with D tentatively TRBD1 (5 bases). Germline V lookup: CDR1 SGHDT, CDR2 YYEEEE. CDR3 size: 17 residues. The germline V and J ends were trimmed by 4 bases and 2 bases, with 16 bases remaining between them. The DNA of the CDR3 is TGTGCCAGCAGCCCAGTAGGGGTGGATACTGGGGCCAACGTCCTGACTTTC. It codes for CASSPVGVDTGANVLTF.

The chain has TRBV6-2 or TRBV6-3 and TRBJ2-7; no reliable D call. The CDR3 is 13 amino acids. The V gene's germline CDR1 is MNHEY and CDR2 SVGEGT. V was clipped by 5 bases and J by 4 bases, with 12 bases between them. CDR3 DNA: TGTGCCAGCAGTCAACTGGGCCTTTACGAGCAGTACTTC. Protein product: CASSQLGLYEQYF.

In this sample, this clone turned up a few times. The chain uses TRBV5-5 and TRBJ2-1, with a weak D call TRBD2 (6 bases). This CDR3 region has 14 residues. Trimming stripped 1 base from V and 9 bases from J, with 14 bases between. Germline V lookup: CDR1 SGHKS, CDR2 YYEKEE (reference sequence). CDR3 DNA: TGTGCCAGCAGCTTGCGGGAGTCTTTTAGTGAGCAGTTCTTC. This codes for CASSLRESFSEQFF. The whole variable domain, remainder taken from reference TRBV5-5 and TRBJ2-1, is DAGVTQSPTHLIKTRGQQVTLRCSPISGHKSVSWYQQVLGQGPQFIFQYYEKEERGRGNFPDRFSARQFPNYSSELNVNALLLGDSALYLCASSLRESFSEQFFGPGTRLTVL.

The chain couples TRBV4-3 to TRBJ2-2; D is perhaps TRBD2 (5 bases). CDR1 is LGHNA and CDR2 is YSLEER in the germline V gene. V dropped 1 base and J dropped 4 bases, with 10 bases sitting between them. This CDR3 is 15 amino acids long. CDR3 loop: CASSQGDYLTGELFF. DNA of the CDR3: TGCGCCAGCAGCCAAGGAGACTACCTCACCGGGGAGCTGTTTTTT.

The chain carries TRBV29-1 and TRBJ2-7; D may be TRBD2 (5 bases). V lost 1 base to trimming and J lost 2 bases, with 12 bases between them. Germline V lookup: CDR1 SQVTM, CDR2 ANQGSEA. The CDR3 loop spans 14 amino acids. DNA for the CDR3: TGCAGCGTTGAAGTGGTGGGAGAGACCTACGAGCAGTACTTC. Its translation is CSVEVVGETYEQYF.

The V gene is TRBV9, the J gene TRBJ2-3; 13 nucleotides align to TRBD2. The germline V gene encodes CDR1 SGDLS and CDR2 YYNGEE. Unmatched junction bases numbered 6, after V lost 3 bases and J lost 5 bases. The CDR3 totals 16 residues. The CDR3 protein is CASSDGLAGVEDTQYF. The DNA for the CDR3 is TGTGCCAGCAGCGACGGACTAGCGGGAGTGGAAGATACGCAGTATTTT.

The CDR3 bases are TGTGCCAGCAGCACGACTAGCGGCACCTACAATGAGCAGTTCTTC. It yields the protein CASSTTSGTYNEQFF. The chain recombines TRBV5-4 with TRBJ2-1; 9 positions agree with TRBD2. CDR3 length: 15 amino acids. The ends lost 4 bases at V and 2 bases at J; junction bases unmatched: 4. Germline values: CDR1 SGHNT, CDR2 YYREEE (reference sequence).

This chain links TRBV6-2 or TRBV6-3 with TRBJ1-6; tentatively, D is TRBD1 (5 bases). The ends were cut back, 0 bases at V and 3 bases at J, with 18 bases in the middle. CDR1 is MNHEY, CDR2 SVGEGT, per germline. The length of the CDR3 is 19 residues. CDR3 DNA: TGTGCCAGCAGTTACTCGCGGGACGCCGGCCCCATCTATAATTCACCCCTCCACTTT. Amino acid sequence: CASSYSRDAGPIYNSPLHF.

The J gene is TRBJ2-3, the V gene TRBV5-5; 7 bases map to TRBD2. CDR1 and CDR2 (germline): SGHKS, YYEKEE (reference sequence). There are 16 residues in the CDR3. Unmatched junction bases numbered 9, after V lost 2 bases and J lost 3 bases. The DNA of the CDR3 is TGTGCCAGCAGCTTAGCTCAGCGAGCGGGGACAGATACGCAGTATTTT. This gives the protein CASSLAQRAGTDTQYF.

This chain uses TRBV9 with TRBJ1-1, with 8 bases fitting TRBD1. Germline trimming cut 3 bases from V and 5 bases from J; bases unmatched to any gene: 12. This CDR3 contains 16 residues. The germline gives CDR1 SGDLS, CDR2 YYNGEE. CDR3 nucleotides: TGTGCCAGCAGCGAACACTTAACAGGGGGATTAACTGAAGCTTTCTTT. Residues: CASSEHLTGGLTEAFF.

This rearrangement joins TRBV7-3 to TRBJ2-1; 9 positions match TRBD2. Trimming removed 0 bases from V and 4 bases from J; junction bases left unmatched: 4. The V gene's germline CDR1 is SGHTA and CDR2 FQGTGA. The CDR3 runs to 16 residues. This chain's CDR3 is CASSLTERGVYNEQFF. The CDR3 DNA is TGTGCCAGCAGCTTAACGGAGCGGGGGGTTTACAATGAGCAGTTCTTC. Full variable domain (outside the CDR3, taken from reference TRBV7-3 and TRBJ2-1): GAGVSQTPSNKVTEKGKYVELRCDPISGHTALYWYRQSLGQGPEFLIYFQGTGAADDSGLPNDRFFAVRPEGSVSTLKIQRTERGDSAVYLCASSLTERGVYNEQFFGPGTRLTVL.